This TCR beta chain was retrieved from a study of T cell responses to AZD1222 COVID-19 vaccine. Points from the study as a whole: Among the donors, most were white British and more were female, and clonal diversity was possibly underestimated.

TCRdb keeps only in-frame clones here, not all; method: immunoSEQ multiplex PCR. The sample records about 100,000 clones, roughly nine tenths being singletons. With regard to this clone: Its matching antigen is unknown.

The CDR3 length is 16 residues. V lost 3 bases, J lost 2 bases, and 7 bases stayed unmatched. The germline V gene has CDR1 SGHTA and CDR2 FQGNSA. This sequence was found in an adult in good health. The genes are TRBV7-2 and TRBJ2-1, with 7 bases matching TRBD2. Sequencing was performed on peripheral blood, taken on day 0 of AZD1222 vaccination. The CDR3 loop reads CASSFGTGTTYNEQFF. The CDR3 DNA follows: TGTGCCAGCAGCTTTGGCACCGGGACTACCTACAATGAGCAGTTCTTC. Variable domain in full (rest from reference TRBV7-2 and TRBJ2-1): GAGVSQSPSNKVTEKGKDVELRCDPISGHTALYWYRQSLGQGLEFLIYFQGNSAPDKSGLPSDRFSAERTGGSVSTLTIQRTQQEDSAVYLCASSFGTGTTYNEQFFGPGTRLTVL.